The 12 T cell receptor beta chains below were found in one sample sequenced in a study of response to subunit inactivated influenza vaccine. TCRdb used MiXCR to reprocess the RT-PCR reads, holding one entry per CDR3 protein. The sample consists of 490,000 or so distinct CDR3 sequences, 7.6% of them appearing once. The input for sequencing was PBMCs from blood, taken 23 to 25 months after vaccination. These TCRs come from a man between 45 and 75 years old who received an inactivated influenza vaccine.

The chain employs TRBV11-2 and TRBJ2-3; 8 bases map to TRBD2. Germline values: CDR1 SGHAT, CDR2 FQNNGV. There are 18 residues in the CDR3. J was trimmed by 5 bases and V by 4 bases; bases with no gene match: 17. CDR3 nucleotide sequence: TGTGCCAGCAGCTCTCTCAAGGGACGGGGGGGGCCCGGAGATACGCAGTATTTT. It encodes CASSSLKGRGGPGDTQYF.

This clonotype turned up a few times. J is TRBJ2-3 and V is TRBV4-1; the D gene is possibly TRBD1 (6 bases). The CDR3 totals 14 residues. Germline V gene sequence: CDR1 MGHRA, CDR2 YSYEKL. The V gene lost 4 bases and the J gene lost 6 bases, with 14 bases spanning the gap. The CDR3 sequence is CASSPWTVGDTQYF. DNA for the CDR3: TGCGCCAGCAGCCCTTGGACAGTAGGGGATACGCAGTATTTT.

In its sample, this clonotype was seen a few times. The chain carries TRBV4-1 and TRBJ1-2, with a weak D call TRBD1 (6 bases). Per the germline V gene, CDR1 is MGHRA and CDR2 is YSYEKL. V dropped 3 bases and J dropped 1 base, with 12 bases sitting between them. This CDR3 is built from 15 residues. Here the CDR3 reads CASSHTGRLNYGYTF. In nucleotides, the CDR3 is TGCGCCAGCAGCCATACAGGGAGACTTAACTATGGCTACACCTTC.

This clonotype has just a few counts. The chain uses TRBV6-5 and TRBJ2-1; D might be TRBD2 (5 bases). This CDR3 has 14 amino acids. CDR1 and CDR2 from the germline V gene are MNHEY and SVGAGI. V was clipped by 8 bases and J by 7 bases, with 18 bases between them. The DNA of the CDR3 is TGTGCCAGCGGTTCGGGGTTCGGTATGAATGAGCAGTTCTTC. Translating it yields CASGSGFGMNEQFF.

This clonotype was seen a handful of times. V is TRBV28 and J is TRBJ1-6, with D possibly matching TRBD1 (5 bases). Germline values: CDR1 MDHEN, CDR2 SYDVKM. V was cut by 5 bases and J by 7 bases, with 12 bases left in between. The CDR3 has 14 amino acids. CDR3 sequence (DNA): TGTGCCAGCAGTCCGGGACTAGGCAATTCACCCCTCCACTTT. This gives the protein CASSPGLGNSPLHF.

This clonotype showed up just a few times. The gene calls are TRBV3-1 and TRBJ2-1, with no clear D. This CDR3 contains 15 residues. CDR1 is LGHDT and CDR2 is YNNKEL in the germline V gene (reference sequence). V lost 6 bases, J lost 1 base, and 13 bases lay in between. CDR3 DNA sequence: TGTGCCAGCAGGCCGACGGGCCCTTCCTACAATGAGCAGTTCTTC. Protein sequence: CASRPTGPSYNEQFF.

This clonotype was found a few times. The chain combines TRBV29-1 with TRBJ2-3, with D possibly being TRBD2 (6 bases). Trimming pared 4 bases from V and 8 bases from J, leaving 16 bases between. Germline lookup yields CDR1 SQVTM and CDR2 ANQGSEA. The CDR3 spans 13 residues. CDR3 protein: CSVAGSMGGTQYF. The CDR3 DNA reads TGCAGCGTTGCAGGTTCTATGGGAGGTACGCAGTATTTT.

In its sample, this clonotype was seen a few times. This chain joins TRBV6-1 and TRBJ2-5; D assignment may be TRBD1 or TRBD2 (5 bases each). This CDR3 region has 13 residues. Trimming shortened V by 6 bases and J by 5 bases, and 13 bases separated the two germline ends. CDR1 MNHNS and CDR2 SASEGT come from the germline V gene. The CDR3 nucleotides are TGTGCCAGCAGAAGGGACGGCGCGGAGACCCAGTACTTC. Residues: CASRRDGAETQYF.

This clonotype occurred a few times. The CDR3 region has the DNA TGCGCCAGCAGCTTGGCCGCAGGGGGCGCTTCCTACGAGCAGTACTTC. It yields the protein CASSLAAGGASYEQYF. The V gene is TRBV5-1, the J gene TRBJ2-7, with 8 bases identical to TRBD1. The CDR3 runs to 16 residues. The J segment lost 1 base and the V segment lost 0 bases, leaving 6 bases of the junction unmatched. The V gene's germline CDR1 is SGHRS and CDR2 YFSETQ.

This clonotype was seen a handful of times. The chain joins TRBV20-1 to TRBJ2-1, with 8 bases identical to TRBD2. This CDR3 contains 15 residues. The V gene's germline CDR1 is DFQATT and CDR2 SNEGSKA (reference sequence). V shed 5 bases, J shed 7 bases, and the junction held 13 bases outside the gene matches. This chain's CDR3 is CSAPLSGLGLNEQFF. The CDR3 DNA reads TGCAGTGCTCCTCTATCGGGACTAGGGTTAAATGAGCAGTTCTTC.

This clonotype has at least ten counts. In nucleotides, the CDR3 is TGTGCCAGCAGTGGACGGACGAACACCGGGGAGCTGTTTTTT. Its protein product is CASSGRTNTGELFF. The chain carries TRBV25-1 and TRBJ2-2; the D is unclear. The CDR3 extends over 14 amino acids. In germline, CDR1 is MGHDK, CDR2 SYGVNS. V was cut by 4 bases and J by 0 bases, with 6 bases left in between.

The chain combines TRBV5-1 with TRBJ2-3, with 8 bases fitting TRBD1. This CDR3 has 15 amino acids. The trim removed 4 bases at V and 1 base at J, leaving 5 bases unmatched. CDR1 and CDR2 from the germline V gene are SGHRS and YFSETQ. DNA of the CDR3: TGCGCCAGCAGCGTGATGGGACAGGGCACAGATACGCAGTATTTT. Its protein is CASSVMGQGTDTQYF.